The 23 T cell receptor beta chains below all came from one sample that was sequenced in a study of T-cell memory formation after mild COVID-19. TCRdb reanalysed the 5' RACE reads using MiXCR and keeps one entry per CDR3 protein. The sample yields hundreds of thousands of distinct CDR3 sequences, more than 15% seen once. Sequenced material: PBMCs or a T cell subset sorted from them (not recorded which). The receptors stem from a young man who had mild COVID-19 (a few samples of this study predate the infection). Cell type and time point are not known.

This clonotype showed up just a few times. The chain employs TRBV2 and TRBJ1-2, with D maybe TRBD1 (6 bases). This CDR3 is built from 14 residues. Per the germline V gene, CDR1 is SNHLY and CDR2 is FYNNEI. The V end lost 5 bases, the J end lost 7 bases, and 17 bases lay between the germline ends. CDR3 residues: CASSYTGRESGYTF. CDR3 coding DNA: TGTGCCAGCAGTTATACAGGGAGAGAGAGTGGCTACACCTTC.

The V gene is TRBV20-1, the J gene TRBJ2-5; either TRBD1 or TRBD2 may supply D (6 bases each). In germline, CDR1 is DFQATT, CDR2 SNEGSKA (reference sequence). V lost 3 bases, J lost 5 bases, and 16 bases lay in between. This CDR3 contains 14 residues. The CDR3 is CSASMVGGRETQYF. CDR3 nucleotide sequence: TGCAGTGCTAGTATGGTCGGGGGCCGGGAGACCCAGTACTTC.

This clonotype was found a few times. The chain carries TRBV9 and TRBJ2-1, with 7 bases lining up with TRBD1. The CDR3 is made up of 17 amino acids. CDR1 is SGDLS, CDR2 YYNGEE, per germline. The ends lost 4 bases at V and 0 bases at J; junction bases unmatched: 10. CDR3: CASSPNLDRSSYNEQFF. CDR3 nucleotide sequence: TGTGCCAGCAGCCCAAATTTGGACAGGAGCTCCTACAATGAGCAGTTCTTC.

The rearrangement links TRBV6-1 to TRBJ1-2; D is uncertain. V dropped 2 bases and J dropped 2 bases, with 6 bases sitting between them. The CDR3 has 13 residues. Germline V gene data show CDR1 as MNHNS and CDR2 as SASEGT. The DNA of the CDR3 is TGTGCCAGCAGTGAACCTCCCAACTATGGCTACACCTTC. This encodes CASSEPPNYGYTF.

The chain combines TRBV7-6 with TRBJ1-4, with 8 nucleotides matching TRBD1. The V segment lost 5 bases and the J segment 8 bases; nucleotides outside the gene matches: 10. CDR3 length equals 15 residues. Looked up from germline, CDR1 is SGHVS and CDR2 is FNYEAQ. The CDR3 loop is CASSPRQGAGEKLFF. CDR3 DNA: TGTGCCAGCAGCCCCAGGCAGGGGGCCGGGGAAAAACTGTTTTTT.

The chain joins TRBV25-1 to TRBJ1-2; unclear D gene. Between the trimmed V and J ends, which lost 10 bases and 4 bases, there was a span of 13 bases. CDR3 length: 12 amino acids. Germline V gene lookup returns CDR1 MGHDK and CDR2 SYGVNS. CDR3 loop: CATKRRFYGYTF. In DNA form, the CDR3 reads TGTGCCACCAAAAGAAGGTTCTATGGCTACACCTTC.

The sample holds a few counts of this clonotype. This sequence joins TRBV18 and TRBJ2-1; the D gene is possibly TRBD1 (5 bases). The V end was cut by 0 bases, the J end by 8 bases, with 8 bases between. Per germline, CDR1 KGHSH and CDR2 LQKENI. CDR3 length: 13 amino acids. This CDR3 reads CASSPPPRDEQFF. The DNA for the CDR3 is TGTGCCAGCTCACCACCACCCAGGGATGAGCAGTTCTTC.

This chain joins TRBV10-3 and TRBJ2-2; TRBD2 matches at 7 bases. V shed 10 bases, J shed 2 bases, and the junction held 7 bases outside the gene matches. Germline CDR1 is ENHRY and CDR2 is SYGVKD. The CDR3 runs 14 residues. The CDR3 is CASYGGTNTGELFF. The CDR3 DNA reads TGTGCCAGCTACGGGGGGACCAACACCGGGGAGCTGTTTTTT.

The chain combines TRBV4-1 with TRBJ1-1; D remains unclear. The CDR3 is 13 residues long. Germline lookup yields CDR1 MGHRA and CDR2 YSYEKL. V was shortened by 2 bases and J by 8 bases, with 12 bases between the two germline ends. CDR3 region: CASSQFAVREAFF. In nucleotides, the CDR3 is TGCGCCAGCAGCCAATTCGCGGTCAGGGAAGCTTTCTTT.

The sample holds a few counts of this clonotype. The V call is TRBV6-5, the J call TRBJ2-1, with D possibly being TRBD1 (5 bases). The CDR3 extends over 12 amino acids. The V and J ends lost 5 bases and 10 bases respectively, with 12 bases between them. Germline values: CDR1 MNHEY, CDR2 SVGAGI. The CDR3 protein is CASSPQGFEQFF. In DNA form, the CDR3 reads TGTGCCAGCAGTCCGCAGGGATTCGAGCAGTTCTTC.

In this sample, this clonotype turned up a few times. The CDR3 DNA reads TGTGCCAGCAGCCCATCACCGAACACTGAAGCTTTCTTT. It encodes CASSPSPNTEAFF. The rearrangement links TRBV7-9 to TRBJ1-1, with no clear D. The CDR3 is 13 amino acids. V was cut by 5 bases and J by 1 base, with 8 bases left in between. CDR1 is SEHNR and CDR2 is FQNEAQ in the germline V gene (reference sequence).

The CDR3 loop is CASSSGQIGTNEKLFF. CDR3 DNA sequence: TGTGCCAGCAGTTCCGGACAGATTGGGACTAATGAAAAACTGTTTTTT. The chain joins TRBV7-2 to TRBJ1-4; a weak D match, TRBD1 (6 bases). The V end was cut by 6 bases, the J end by 2 bases, with 16 bases between. This CDR3 contains 16 residues. The V gene's germline CDR1 is SGHTA and CDR2 FQGNSA.

The chain recombines TRBV5-4 with TRBJ1-6; 9 nucleotides line up with TRBD1. V was pared by 3 bases and J by 10 bases, with 5 bases of the junction left unmatched. The CDR3 extends over 14 amino acids. Germline loops: CDR1 SGHNT, CDR2 YYREEE (reference sequence). The CDR3 coding sequence is TGTGCCAGCAGCTGGGACAGGGTAGGATCACCCCTCCACTTT. Amino acids: CASSWDRVGSPLHF.

The chain combines TRBV4-1 with TRBJ1-3, with D unresolved. Germline CDR1 MGHRA, CDR2 YSYEKL. Trimming left V 2 bases short and J 9 bases short, with 20 bases between. The CDR3 totals 16 residues. The CDR3 sequence: CASSQQNIVGRGTIYF. CDR3 DNA: TGCGCCAGCAGCCAACAGAATATCGTGGGTAGAGGCACCATATATTTT.

V gene TRBV5-1 combines with J gene TRBJ2-3; D is undetermined. This CDR3 has 15 amino acids. The germline gives CDR1 SGHRS, CDR2 YFSETQ. Trimming stripped 1 base from V and 0 bases from J, with 9 bases between. As DNA, the CDR3 is TGCGCCAGCAGCTTGAGTCCGCCTAGCACAGATACGCAGTATTTT. Its protein product is CASSLSPPSTDTQYF.

The chain is built from TRBV5-1 and TRBJ2-3; 7 positions agree with TRBD1. V shed 3 bases, J shed 2 bases, and the junction held 6 bases outside the gene matches. The germline CDR1 and CDR2 sequences are SGHRS and YFSETQ. This CDR3 has 15 amino acids. CDR3 sequence reads: CASSYGQDYTDTQYF. As DNA, the CDR3 is TGCGCCAGCAGCTATGGACAGGATTACACAGATACGCAGTATTTT.

In this sample, this clonotype turned up a few times. The rearrangement uses TRBV5-1 and TRBJ1-6; D is possibly TRBD1 (5 bases). The V end was cut by 5 bases, the J end by 9 bases, with 21 bases between. The CDR3 length is 16 residues. CDR1 and CDR2 (germline): SGHRS, YFSETQ. Here the CDR3 reads CASREDTGTTGSPLHF. The CDR3 DNA sequence: TGCGCCAGCAGAGAGGACACCGGGACCACGGGTTCACCCCTCCACTTT.

In this sample, this clonotype turned up a few times. The chain recombines TRBV30 with TRBJ2-2, with D hard to call. CDR1 is GTSNPN and CDR2 is SVGIG in the germline V gene (reference sequence). Trimming took 2 bases from V and 5 from J, leaving 15 bases between them. There are 15 residues in the CDR3. CDR3 DNA: TGTGCCTGGAGTAGATATGGGATAGAGACCGGGGAGCTGTTTTTT. This encodes CAWSRYGIETGELFF.

This clonotype has only a few counts. This chain connects TRBV4-1 to TRBJ2-3; 11 bases map to TRBD2. The germline V gene has CDR1 MGHRA and CDR2 YSYEKL. This CDR3 spans 17 amino acids. Trimming at V came to 5 bases and at J to 0 bases, leaving 7 bases not matched to a gene. This CDR3 is CASSDGLAGGSTDTQYF. The CDR3 DNA is TGCGCCAGCAGCGACGGACTAGCGGGCGGGAGCACAGATACGCAGTATTTT.

This sequence joins TRBV11-2 and TRBJ2-1, with TRBD2 matching 11 bases. CDR1 is SGHAT, CDR2 FQNNGV, per germline. Trimming took 1 base from V and 10 from J; bases not matched to a gene: 6. The CDR3 is 15 amino acids. CDR3 residues: CASSLVAGGRSEQFF. Written as DNA, the CDR3 is TGTGCCAGCAGCTTAGTAGCGGGGGGGCGGTCGGAGCAGTTCTTC.

This clonotype showed up many times. The rearrangement links TRBV5-1 to TRBJ1-1; D unresolved. Germline CDR1 is SGHRS and CDR2 is YFSETQ. The CDR3 is 14 amino acids. Trimming stripped 4 bases from V and 7 bases from J, with 17 bases between. The CDR3 DNA is TGCGCCAGCAGCCCCAGTTGGGCGGCTGATGAAGCTTTCTTT. The encoded protein is CASSPSWAADEAFF. The whole variable domain, remainder taken from reference TRBV5-1 and TRBJ1-1, is KAGVTQTPRYLIKTRGQQVTLSCSPISGHRSVSWYQQTPGQGLQFLFEYFSETQRNKGNFPGRFSGRQFSNSRSEMNVSTLELGDSALYLCASSPSWAADEAFFGQGTRLTVV.

The V call is TRBV18, the J call TRBJ2-7; D remains unclear. Germline CDR1 is KGHSH and CDR2 is LQKENI. V lost 0 bases to trimming and J lost 1 base, with 7 bases between them. This CDR3 contains 14 residues. The CDR3 coding sequence is TGTGCCAGCTCACCACCGGCTAGTTCCTACGAGCAGTACTTC. Protein: CASSPPASSYEQYF.

In DNA form, the CDR3 reads TGCGCCAGCAGTGAGAGCCTAGCACCAGATACGCAGTATTTT. As protein: CASSESLAPDTQYF. The genes are TRBV10-1 and TRBJ2-3; maybe TRBD2 (5 bases). Per the germline V gene, CDR1 is WNHNN and CDR2 is SYGVQD (reference sequence). This CDR3 region has 14 residues. V lost 2 bases and J 4 bases, leaving 10 bases between the germline ends.